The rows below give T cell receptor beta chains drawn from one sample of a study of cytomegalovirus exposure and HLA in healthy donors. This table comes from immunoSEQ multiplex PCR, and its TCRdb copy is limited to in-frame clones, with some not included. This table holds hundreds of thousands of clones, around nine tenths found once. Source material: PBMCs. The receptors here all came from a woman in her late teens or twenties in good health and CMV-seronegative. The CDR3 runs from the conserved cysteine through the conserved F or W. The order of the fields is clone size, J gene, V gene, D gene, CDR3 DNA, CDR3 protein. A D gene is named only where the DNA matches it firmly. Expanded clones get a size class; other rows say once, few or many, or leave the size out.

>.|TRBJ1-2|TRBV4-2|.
TGTGCCAGCAGCCAAAAGCGGACTGAAGCTAACTATGGCTACACCTTC
CASSQKRTEANYGYTF
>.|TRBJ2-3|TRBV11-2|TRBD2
TGTGCCAGCACCCTTTCCTCGGGCGGGGGATACACAGATACGCAGTATTTT
CASTLSSGGGYTDTQYF
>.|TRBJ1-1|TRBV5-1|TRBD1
TGCGCCAGCAGCTCCGGGACAGTGCTTGAAGCTTTCTTT
CASSSGTVLEAFF
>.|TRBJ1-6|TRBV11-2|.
TGTGCCAGCAGCCACCCGGGGTTTCTCTATAATTCACCCCTCCACTTT
CASSHPGFLYNSPLHF
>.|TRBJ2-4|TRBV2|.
TGTGCCACCAGGGGGGACAGCCTCAGGGGCAAAAACATTCAGTACTTC
CATRGDSLRGKNIQYF
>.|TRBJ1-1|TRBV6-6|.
TGTGCCAGCACCTTGGGGAGCTTGAACACTGAAGCTTTCTTT
CASTLGSLNTEAFF
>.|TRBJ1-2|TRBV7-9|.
TGTGCCAGCAGCCCCACTCGTAGGGGGAGAACTAACTATGGCTACACCTTC
CASSPTRRGRTNYGYTF
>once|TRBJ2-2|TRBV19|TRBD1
TGTGCCAGTAGTATGGGACAGGTGAACACCGGGGAGCTGTTTTTT
CASSMGQVNTGELFF
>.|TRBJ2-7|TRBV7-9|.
TGTGCCAGCAGCTTGGACAGCCTTTCCTACGAGCAGTACTTC
CASSLDSLSYEQYF
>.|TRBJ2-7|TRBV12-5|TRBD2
TGTGCTAGTGAAATGTCTGGGGGAGGGCAGGGCGAGCAGTACTTC
CASEMSGGGQGEQYF
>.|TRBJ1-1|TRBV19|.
TGTGCCAGTAGTATTTGGGCCGGGGGTATCACTGAAGCTTTCTTT
CASSIWAGGITEAFF
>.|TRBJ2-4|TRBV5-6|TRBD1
TGTGCCAGCAGCTTGGGGACAGGGACGGACATTCAGTACTTC
CASSLGTGTDIQYF
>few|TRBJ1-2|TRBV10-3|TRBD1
TGTGCCATCAGCCTACAGGGGACCGCTAACTATGGCTACACCTTC
CAISLQGTANYGYTF
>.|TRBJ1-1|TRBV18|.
TGTGCCAGCTCACCAAGGGGTGGCGGAGAAGCTTTCTTT
CASSPRGGGEAFF
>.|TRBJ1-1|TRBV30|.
TGTGCCTGGAGTGTACGAGGGCCGGGGACTGAAGCTTTCTTT
CAWSVRGPGTEAFF
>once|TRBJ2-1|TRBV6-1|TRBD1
TGTGCCAGCAGTGGGGACAGGGGCTATGAGCAGTTCTTC
CASSGDRGYEQFF
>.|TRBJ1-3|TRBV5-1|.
TGCGCCAGCAGCTTGGGTCAGGCTGGAAACACCATATATTTT
CASSLGQAGNTIYF
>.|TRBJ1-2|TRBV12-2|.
TGTGCAAGTCGCATCAGGGACAAACGGTCCTATGGCTACACCTTC
CASRIRDKRSYGYTF